This TCR beta chain originates from a study of cytomegalovirus exposure and HLA in healthy donors. Looking at the study overall: The same platform used for the approximately 670 first-cohort repertoires was also used for the 120 or so validation repertoires, as a later analysis reported. Study-level results: Cytomegalovirus association was listed for under 200 TCR beta chains.

From the 120-subject validation cohort, which was separate from the approximately 700-subject first cohort, the donors were drawn. The CDR3 is made up of 13 amino acids. Germline CDR1 SGHRS, CDR2 YFSETQ. The V end lost 4 bases, the J end lost 3 bases, and 10 bases lay between the germline ends. A note on this clone: The antigen is undetermined.

Here immunoSEQ multiplex PCR was the method, and the copy in TCRdb shows in-frame clones only, minus some. The sample lists around 160,000 clones, 70% to 90% seen once, with 3% in the top ten. Sequencing was done on a sample of PBMCs. The source of this sequence is a man between 18 and 35 years old in good health and CMV-seronegative. The chain links TRBV5-1 to TRBJ2-5; D possibly corresponds to TRBD2 (6 bases). For the CDR3, the DNA is TGCGCCAGCAGCGTCCGGGGGAAAGAGACCCAGTACTTC. It yields the protein CASSVRGKETQYF.